One and the same sample provided the 24 T cell receptor beta chains below, sequenced in a study of CD8+ T cells in alopecia areata. cDNA prepared by RNA extraction and subsequent reverse transcription served as the template for sequencing. Data came from immunoSEQ multiplex PCR; TCRdb stores just in-frame clones and leaves some out. The sample comprises about 120,000 clones, 50% to 75% of which are singletons, and around 30% rests with the top ten. Treatment defined: oral pan-JAK inhibitor, 5-10 mg twice daily. The material sequenced was CD8+ T cells sorted from blood, taken at week 4, from a patient treated with tofacitinib. These receptor sequences come from a human donor with alopecia areata.

The rearrangement links TRBV27 to TRBJ2-5, with 15 nucleotides matching TRBD2. CDR3 size: 16 residues. Germline CDR1 is MNHEY and CDR2 is SMNVEV (reference sequence). V was pared by 5 bases and J by 4 bases, with 5 bases of the junction left unmatched. The CDR3 nucleotides are TGTGCCAGCAGTCAGGGACTAGCGGGGGGACTAGAGACCCAGTACTTC. It encodes CASSQGLAGGLETQYF.

The genes are TRBV2 and TRBJ1-4; D unresolved. The CDR3 has 13 residues. The germline CDR1 and CDR2 sequences are SNHLY and FYNNEI. V lost 3 bases, J lost 0 bases, and 2 bases lay in between. The chain's CDR3 is CASSDTTNEKLFF. DNA for the CDR3: TGTGCCAGCAGTGATACAACTAATGAAAAACTGTTTTTT. Together with reference TRBV2 and TRBJ1-4, the CDR3 gives the full variable domain: EPEVTQTPSHQVTQMGQEVILRCVPISNHLYFYWYRQILGQKVEFLVSFYNNEISEKSEIFDDQFSVERPDGSNFTLKIRSTKLEDSAMYFCASSDTTNEKLFFGSGTQLSVL.

The V call is TRBV9, the J call TRBJ1-2; possible D gene TRBD1, 6 bases. The germline V and J ends were trimmed by 2 bases and 4 bases, with 15 bases remaining between them. Per germline, CDR1 SGDLS and CDR2 YYNGEE. The CDR3 sequence is 15 residues long. The DNA of the CDR3 is TGTGCCAGCAGCGTCGACCGACAGGCCCTCTATGGCTACACCTTC. Its protein is CASSVDRQALYGYTF.

Here the CDR3 reads CASSQVSSYYEQYF. In DNA, the CDR3 is TGTGCCAGCAGCCAAGTTAGCAGCTACTACGAGCAGTACTTC. The J gene is TRBJ2-7, the V gene TRBV14; D unclear. The CDR3 length is 14 residues. V was pared by 1 base and J by 3 bases, with 10 bases between. Germline-derived CDR1 and CDR2 are SGHDN and FVKESK. The whole variable domain, filled in from reference TRBV14 and TRBJ2-7, reads EAGVTQFPSHSVIEKGQTVTLRCDPISGHDNLYWYRRVMGKEIKFLLHFVKESKQDESGMPNNRFLAERTGGTYSTLKVQPAELEDSGVYFCASSQVSSYYEQYFGPGTRLTVT.

This chain connects TRBV7-9 to TRBJ2-7; the match to TRBD2 covers 8 bases. The CDR3 contains 19 residues. The ends lost 4 bases at V and 3 bases at J; junction bases unmatched: 20. CDR1 and CDR2 from the germline V gene are SEHNR and FQNEAQ (reference sequence). DNA of the CDR3: TGTGCCAGCAGCTCCCGGGGTAGCGGGGACCGCCGCGACCACTACGAGCAGTACTTC. Residues: CASSSRGSGDRRDHYEQYF.

The chain has TRBV29-1 and TRBJ2-7; TRBD1 aligns across 7 bases. The CDR3 is 14 amino acids. The V gene end was trimmed by 3 bases and the J gene end by 7 bases; junction bases not matched to a gene: 12. The V gene's germline CDR1 is SQVTM and CDR2 ANQGSEA. Written as DNA, the CDR3 is TGCAGCGTTGATGACAGGGTGGGTGTAATGGAGCAGTACTTC. Its translation is CSVDDRVGVMEQYF.

This chain's CDR3 is CASSPPGWGNTGELFF. The CDR3 bases are TGTGCCAGCAGCCCGCCAGGATGGGGTAACACCGGGGAGCTGTTTTTT. V usage is TRBV7-2 and J usage is TRBJ2-2, with no clear D. This CDR3 has 16 residues. Per germline, CDR1 SGHTA and CDR2 FQGNSA. The V gene lost 5 bases and the J gene lost 2 bases, with 15 bases spanning the gap.

V is TRBV5-7 and J is TRBJ2-7, with TRBD1 as a possible D gene (6 bases). TRBV5-7 is an ORF for which the function is uncertain. With 0 bases removed from V and 6 bases from J, the gap between germline ends came to 16 bases. The CDR3 has 15 residues. The CDR3 coding sequence is TGTGCCAGCAGCTTGGACAGGGAACTTTCTTGCGAGCAGTACTTC. This codes for CASSLDRELSCEQYF.

The V call is TRBV7-2, the J call TRBJ2-5; D call uncertain. The CDR3 runs to 14 residues. Germline-derived CDR1 and CDR2 are SGHTA and FQGNSA. Trimming took off 2 bases at V and 2 bases at J, with 9 bases between the two ends. CDR3 residues: CASSLSHDQETQYF. In DNA form, the CDR3 reads TGTGCCAGCAGCTTATCGCATGATCAAGAGACCCAGTACTTC.

The rearrangement links TRBV7-8 to TRBJ2-1; 10 nucleotides align to TRBD1. The junction had 7 bases not matched to a gene; V was cut back by 3 bases and J by 8 bases. The CDR3 covers 15 residues. Per germline, CDR1 SGHVS and CDR2 FQNEAQ. Here the CDR3 reads CASSLEDRGLDEQFF. The DNA for the CDR3 is TGTGCCAGCAGCTTGGAAGACAGGGGGCTCGATGAGCAGTTCTTC.

The V gene is TRBV29-1, the J gene TRBJ2-7; 12 bases are shared with TRBD1. After removal of 0 bases from V and 5 bases from J, the junction contained 5 bases not matched to a gene. CDR1 is SQVTM and CDR2 is ANQGSEA in the germline V gene. The CDR3 extends over 15 amino acids. In DNA, the CDR3 is TGCAGCGTTGAAGATCAGGGACAGGGGGCTAACGAGCAGTACTTC. This codes for CSVEDQGQGANEQYF.

In its sample, this clone was seen a few times. This chain connects TRBV29-1 to TRBJ2-2; 8 nucleotides agree with TRBD1. The CDR3 runs to 14 residues. Germline V gene data show CDR1 as SQVTM and CDR2 as ANQGSEA. J lost 1 base, V lost 6 bases, and 4 bases had no gene match. CDR3 sequence (DNA): TGCAGCGTGACGACAGGGGTGAACACCGGGGAGCTGTTTTTT. Translated, it gives CSVTTGVNTGELFF.

The chain employs TRBV27 and TRBJ1-5; D ambiguous. V was shortened by 5 bases and J by 3 bases, with 5 bases between the two germline ends. Per the germline V gene, CDR1 is MNHEY and CDR2 is SMNVEV (reference sequence). The CDR3 extends over 12 amino acids. CDR3 DNA: TGTGCCAGCAGTCCCCTCAATCAGCCCCAGCATTTT. Translated: CASSPLNQPQHF.

The gene calls are TRBV30 and TRBJ1-1; D is unclear. CDR1 is GTSNPN and CDR2 is SVGIG in the germline V gene (reference sequence). CDR3 length equals 13 residues. Trimming took off 2 bases at V and 8 bases at J, with 15 bases between the two ends. The CDR3 loop is CAWSKSSGREAFF. For the CDR3, the DNA is TGTGCCTGGAGTAAATCGTCCGGGCGCGAAGCTTTCTTT.

The J gene is TRBJ2-5, the V gene TRBV10-3; D perhaps matches TRBD2 (6 bases). Germline CDR1 and CDR2: ENHRY and SYGVKD. The CDR3 is made up of 14 amino acids. V lost 1 base and J lost 5, with 11 bases in between. The CDR3 here is CAISEFGGPETQYF. CDR3 coding DNA: TGTGCCATCAGTGAGTTCGGGGGTCCGGAGACCCAGTACTTC.

This clone was detected only a few times. V gene TRBV29-1 combines with J gene TRBJ1-2; perhaps TRBD1 as D (5 bases). The V end lost 1 base, the J end lost 4 bases, and 16 bases lay between the germline ends. Germline assignment: CDR1 SQVTM and CDR2 ANQGSEA. This CDR3 spans 15 amino acids. As DNA, the CDR3 is TGCAGCGTTGAAGCACGACACTCAGGGACCTATGGCTACACCTTC. This gives the protein CSVEARHSGTYGYTF.

J is TRBJ1-6 and V is TRBV19, with D uncertain. The CDR3 is 13 amino acids. Trimming stripped 9 bases from V and 12 bases from J, with 18 bases between. Per germline, CDR1 LNHDA and CDR2 SQIVND (reference sequence). CDR3 sequence reads: CASSLGDLEPLHF. In DNA form, the CDR3 reads TGTGCCAGCAGTCTCGGCGATTTAGAACCCCTCCACTTT.

The V and J genes are TRBV7-7 and TRBJ2-5; D perhaps matches TRBD2 (6 bases). The CDR3 loop spans 14 amino acids. Germline CDR1 is SSHAT and CDR2 is FNYEAQ (reference sequence). Here the CDR3 reads CASGPLTSGETQYF. The CDR3 DNA reads TGTGCTAGCGGACCCCTAACCTCCGGAGAGACCCAGTACTTC.

This clone was detected only a few times. The rearrangement links TRBV19 to TRBJ2-6; D unclear. The CDR3 extends over 15 amino acids. The V and J ends lost 4 bases and 2 bases respectively, with 9 bases between them. In germline, CDR1 is LNHDA, CDR2 SQIVND (reference sequence). In nucleotides, the CDR3 is TGTGCCAGTAGTACCGCAATACCTGGGGCCAACGTCCTGACTTTC. It encodes CASSTAIPGANVLTF. Full variable domain (missing parts from reference TRBV19 and TRBJ2-6): DGGITQSPKYLFRKEGQNVTLSCEQNLNHDAMYWYRQDPGQGLRLIYYSQIVNDFQKGDIAEGYSVSREKKESFPLTVTSAQKNPTAFYLCASSTAIPGANVLTFGAGSRLTVL.

This clone was counted between two and nine times. This chain joins TRBV7-9 and TRBJ2-5; the match to TRBD1 covers 8 bases. V was clipped by 10 bases and J by 5 bases; unmatched bases: 6. Germline CDR1 is SEHNR and CDR2 is FQNEAQ (reference sequence). CDR3 length equals 12 residues. Written as DNA, the CDR3 is TGTGCCACAAAGACAGGGGAGGAGACCCAGTACTTC. Its protein product is CATKTGEETQYF.

This clone turned up a few times. The CDR3 DNA is TGTGCCTCCTCCATGGGGAAAGGTACGCAGTATTTT. This sequence encodes CASSMGKGTQYF. The rearrangement joins TRBV30 to TRBJ2-3; D not resolved. There are 12 residues in the CDR3. CDR1 and CDR2 from the germline V gene are GTSNPN and SVGIG (reference sequence). The ends were cut back, 7 bases at V and 8 bases at J, with 16 bases in the middle.

This clone was counted between two and nine times. The chain links TRBV4-3 to TRBJ2-5; 8 bases agree with TRBD2. The germline V gene encodes CDR1 LGHNA and CDR2 YSLEER. J lost 2 bases, V lost 4 bases, and 12 bases had no gene match. This CDR3 region has 17 residues. The CDR3 nucleotides are TGCGCCAGCAGCCGCCAGACTAGCGCGGGGGGACAAGAGACCCAGTACTTC. Amino acids: CASSRQTSAGGQETQYF.

This chain connects TRBV5-6 to TRBJ2-3; the match to TRBD2 covers 10 bases. CDR3 length: 14 amino acids. Looked up from germline, CDR1 is SGHDT and CDR2 is YYEEEE. V was clipped by 0 bases and J by 5 bases; unmatched bases: 0. The CDR3 here is CASSLGLAGDTQYF. For the CDR3, the DNA is TGTGCCAGCAGCTTGGGACTAGCGGGAGATACGCAGTATTTT.

This chain joins TRBV7-9 and TRBJ2-7; D gene uncertain. From germline, CDR1 is SEHNR and CDR2 FQNEAQ (reference sequence). The CDR3 is made up of 14 amino acids. Deletions cut 5 bases from V and 0 bases from J, with 11 bases between. CDR3 residues: CASSPPVSSYEQYF. CDR3 DNA sequence: TGTGCCAGCAGCCCCCCTGTAAGCTCCTACGAGCAGTACTTC.